Shown below are 27 T cell receptor beta chains from a single sample sequenced in a study of control samples from healthy donors and cancer patients. Sequencing used immunoSEQ multiplex PCR; TCRdb keeps in-frame clones, though not all of them. Of about 110,000 clones in the sample, approximately 90% were seen once. Sequencing input: blood. These TCRs come from a woman between 45 and 60 years old in good health.

This clone was recorded once. The gene calls are TRBV4-2 and TRBJ2-3; D not resolved. V was trimmed by 1 base and J by 6 bases, leaving 20 bases between them. CDR1 and CDR2 from the germline V gene are LGHNA and YNFKEQ. This CDR3 spans 17 amino acids. CDR3 loop: CASSQGGSSGASDTQYF. The CDR3 DNA is TGTGCCAGCAGCCAAGGGGGTTCGTCGGGCGCTTCGGATACGCAGTATTTT.

The chain carries TRBV9 and TRBJ1-2, with D possibly being TRBD1 (6 bases). The length of the CDR3 is 19 residues. The V and J ends lost 2 bases and 2 bases respectively, with 25 bases between them. Germline assignment: CDR1 SGDLS and CDR2 YYNGEE. CDR3 region: CASSVLPRPGQRKNYGYTF. As DNA, the CDR3 is TGTGCCAGCAGCGTCCTCCCCCGCCCCGGACAGCGTAAGAACTATGGCTACACCTTC.

Here the CDR3 reads CASSESRQGASEKLFF. The CDR3 coding sequence is TGTGCCAGCAGTGAGAGCCGACAGGGGGCTAGTGAAAAACTGTTTTTT. The chain links TRBV25-1 to TRBJ1-4; TRBD1 matches at 10 bases. The V gene's germline CDR1 is MGHDK and CDR2 SYGVNS. The CDR3 contains 16 residues. Trimming removed 3 bases from V and 7 bases from J; junction bases left unmatched: 8.

The chain carries TRBV27 and TRBJ1-2; D uncertain. V lost 6 bases and J 7 bases, leaving 18 bases between the germline ends. The CDR3 is 14 residues long. Per germline, CDR1 MNHEY and CDR2 SMNVEV (reference sequence). Here the CDR3 DNA reads TGTGCCAGCAGCTCGAACTCTCGGAGGGTTGGCTACACCTTC. Protein sequence: CASSSNSRRVGYTF.

The rearrangement joins TRBV6-1 to TRBJ1-2, with D hard to call. Germline V gene data show CDR1 as MNHNS and CDR2 as SASEGT. Trimming left V 0 bases short and J 3 bases short, with 2 bases between. The CDR3 totals 12 residues. CDR3 residues: CASSEAHYGYTF. For the CDR3, the DNA is TGTGCCAGCAGTGAAGCACACTATGGCTACACCTTC.

The CDR3 DNA reads as TGTGCCAGCAGAGGTAATAGTGAGACCCAGTACTTC. Translation gives CASRGNSETQYF. The V and J genes are TRBV12-3 or TRBV12-4 and TRBJ2-5; D unclear. Between the trimmed V and J ends, which lost 6 bases and 5 bases, there was a span of 10 bases. This CDR3 contains 12 residues.

CDR3: CASSSSGRISGANVLTF. The DNA for the CDR3 is TGTGCCAGCAGCTCCTCCGGACGGATCTCTGGGGCCAACGTCCTGACTTTC. This chain uses TRBV7-3 with TRBJ2-6; the D is unclear. V was clipped by 4 bases and J by 0 bases, with 13 bases between them. The V gene's germline CDR1 is SGHTA and CDR2 FQGTGA. The CDR3 contains 17 residues. Full variable domain (outside the CDR3, taken from reference TRBV7-3 and TRBJ2-6): GAGVSQTPSNKVTEKGKYVELRCDPISGHTALYWYRQSLGQGPEFLIYFQGTGAADDSGLPNDRFFAVRPEGSVSTLKIQRTERGDSAVYLCASSSSGRISGANVLTFGAGSRLTVL.

This clone occurred a few times. The chain couples TRBV5-1 to TRBJ2-2, with 9 bases fitting TRBD2. The CDR3 contains 17 residues. Germline assignment: CDR1 SGHRS and CDR2 YFSETQ. The junction had 6 bases not matched to a gene; V was cut back by 1 base and J by 2 bases. The CDR3 DNA reads as TGCGCCAGCAGCTTGCCTAATAGCGGGAGCAACACCGGGGAGCTGTTTTTT. It encodes CASSLPNSGSNTGELFF.

The CDR3 nucleotides are TGTGCCAGCGGGACAGGGGAGGCGAGCAATCAGCCCCAGCATTTT. Translated: CASGTGEASNQPQHF. The chain is built from TRBV18 and TRBJ1-5; the match to TRBD1 covers 10 bases. Germline loops: CDR1 KGHSH, CDR2 LQKENI. J was trimmed by 1 base and V by 8 bases; bases with no gene match: 5. The CDR3 is made up of 15 amino acids.

The V gene is TRBV2, the J gene TRBJ2-1; weak D call: TRBD2 (5 bases). Trimming took off 6 bases at V and 10 bases at J, with 16 bases between the two ends. Germline-derived CDR1 and CDR2 are SNHLY and FYNNEI. The CDR3 has 13 amino acids. The CDR3 protein is CASRFRGQQEQFF. The CDR3, as DNA: TGTGCCAGCAGGTTCAGAGGGCAGCAGGAGCAGTTCTTC.

A word on this clone: The identical CDR3 is also encoded by other nucleotide sequences in the sample. The genes are TRBV19 and TRBJ1-5; a weak D match, TRBD1 (5 bases). The CDR3 contains 15 residues. Per the germline V gene, CDR1 is LNHDA and CDR2 is SQIVND (reference sequence). With 3 bases removed from V and 2 bases from J, the gap between germline ends came to 11 bases. The CDR3 DNA reads TGTGCCAGTAGTATTTGGGGAGGGGGCAATCAGCCCCAGCATTTT. This codes for CASSIWGGGNQPQHF. Based on the CDR3 plus reference TRBV19 and TRBJ1-5, the full variable domain is DGGITQSPKYLFRKEGQNVTLSCEQNLNHDAMYWYRQDPGQGLRLIYYSQIVNDFQKGDIAEGYSVSREKKESFPLTVTSAQKNPTAFYLCASSIWGGGNQPQHFGDGTRLSIL.

V is TRBV19 and J is TRBJ2-3; either TRBD1 or TRBD2 may supply D (5 bases each). Germline CDR1 and CDR2: LNHDA and SQIVND (reference sequence). Trimming took 9 bases from V and 5 from J, leaving 18 bases between them. This CDR3 is 14 amino acids long. The CDR3 nucleotides are TGTGCCAGCAACCAGAGGGGAGTGGGAGATACGCAGTATTTT. It specifies CASNQRGVGDTQYF.

The V and J genes are TRBV7-2 and TRBJ2-7; TRBD1 agrees at 8 bases. The germline V gene encodes CDR1 SGHTA and CDR2 FQGNSA. Unmatched junction bases numbered 6, after V lost 5 bases and J lost 0 bases. The CDR3 contains 15 residues. CDR3 nucleotides: TGTGCCAGCAGCCGTACAGGGGGTTTCTCCTACGAGCAGTACGTC. The encoded protein is CASSRTGGFSYEQYV.

The V and J genes are TRBV27 and TRBJ2-7; 10 bases align to TRBD2. The length of the CDR3 is 17 residues. After removal of 2 bases from V and 0 bases from J, the junction contained 7 bases not matched to a gene. The V gene's germline CDR1 is MNHEY and CDR2 SMNVEV (reference sequence). CDR3 in amino acids: CASSLRTLAGASYEQYF. In nucleotides, the CDR3 is TGTGCCAGCAGTTTAAGGACCCTAGCGGGGGCCTCCTACGAGCAGTACTTC.

This clone was seen only once. J is TRBJ1-6 and V is TRBV11-2; D gene ambiguous. Germline CDR1 reads SGHAT; CDR2 reads FQNNGV. This CDR3 has 13 residues. V lost 6 bases and J 8 bases, leaving 11 bases between the germline ends. The CDR3 nucleotides are TGTGCCAGCAGTGCCGCGTATGATTCACCCCTCCACTTT. Translation gives CASSAAYDSPLHF.

The chain recombines TRBV6-5 with TRBJ2-7; TRBD1 aligns across 9 bases. CDR1 and CDR2 from the germline V gene are MNHEY and SVGAGI. The V segment lost 7 bases and the J segment 5 bases; nucleotides outside the gene matches: 9. The length of the CDR3 is 14 residues. The CDR3 sequence is CASNRDRAVHEQYF. The CDR3 coding sequence is TGTGCCAGCAACCGGGACAGGGCCGTCCACGAGCAGTACTTC.

This chain uses TRBV24-1 with TRBJ2-1; possible D gene TRBD1, 6 bases. V gave up 4 bases and J gave up 7 bases, with 13 bases separating them. The CDR3 extends over 14 amino acids. The V gene's germline CDR1 is KGHDR and CDR2 SFDVKD. The CDR3 nucleotides are TGTGCCACCAGTGAATCTAACAGGGCAAATGAGCAGTTCTTC. As protein: CATSESNRANEQFF.

The CDR3 nucleotides are TGCGCCAGCAGCCAAGATCGCGGGGATTTCACAGATACGCAGTATTTT. It codes for CASSQDRGDFTDTQYF. This sequence joins TRBV4-3 and TRBJ2-3; tentatively, D is TRBD2 (6 bases). Trimming stripped 0 bases from V and 2 bases from J, with 12 bases between. The CDR3 contains 16 residues. Germline V gene data show CDR1 as LGHNA and CDR2 as YSLEER.

This chain connects TRBV9 to TRBJ2-3; 7 bases fit TRBD2. This CDR3 region has 16 residues. The V gene end was trimmed by 0 bases and the J gene end by 2 bases; junction bases not matched to a gene: 6. In germline, CDR1 is SGDLS, CDR2 YYNGEE. Here the CDR3 reads CASSVGTSVPTDTQYF. The CDR3 region has the DNA TGTGCCAGCAGCGTAGGCACTAGCGTACCCACAGATACGCAGTATTTT.

The rearrangement links TRBV6-2 or TRBV6-3 to TRBJ2-2; D gene ambiguous. Germline-derived CDR1 and CDR2 are MNHEY and SVGEGT. The ends were cut back, 2 bases at V and 0 bases at J, with 7 bases in the middle. The CDR3 has 15 amino acids. CDR3 sequence reads: CASSYERANTGELFF. The CDR3 nucleotides are TGTGCCAGCAGTTACGAGAGAGCGAACACCGGGGAGCTGTTTTTT.

The chain links TRBV28 to TRBJ2-2, with unresolved D. This CDR3 is built from 14 residues. CDR1 and CDR2 from the germline V gene are MDHEN and SYDVKM. V was shortened by 6 bases and J by 1 base, with 9 bases between the two germline ends. Here the CDR3 reads CASSRQMNTGELFF. As DNA, the CDR3 is TGTGCCAGCAGCCGGCAGATGAACACCGGGGAGCTGTTTTTT. The complete variable domain, with remaining parts taken from reference TRBV28 and TRBJ2-2, reads DVKVTQSSRYLVKRTGEKVFLECVQDMDHENMFWYRQDPGLGLRLIYFSYDVKMKEKGDIPEGYSVSREKKERFSLILESASTNQTSMYLCASSRQMNTGELFFGEGSRLTVL.

J is TRBJ2-1 and V is TRBV6-2 or TRBV6-3; 8 positions match TRBD1. The V and J ends lost 4 bases and 7 bases, in that order; junction bases with no gene match: 9. The CDR3 extends over 15 amino acids. CDR1 and CDR2 (germline): MNHEY, SVGEGT. The CDR3 bases are TGTGCCAGCAGTTTACAGGGGGAAGGTGGGAATGAGCAGTTCTTC. This codes for CASSLQGEGGNEQFF.

The V gene is TRBV5-1, the J gene TRBJ2-1, with 7 bases lining up with TRBD2. Germline V gene sequence: CDR1 SGHRS, CDR2 YFSETQ. This CDR3 region has 14 residues. V trimming: 6 bases; J trimming: 7 bases; junction bases outside the gene matches: 10. In DNA, the CDR3 is TGCGCCAGCACCGGGGGGTTTTATGGGAATGAGCAGTTCTTC. Its protein product is CASTGGFYGNEQFF.

V usage is TRBV24-1 and J usage is TRBJ2-1, with TRBD1 identical over 10 bases. The CDR3 runs to 15 residues. The V gene's germline CDR1 is KGHDR and CDR2 SFDVKD. V lost 4 bases to trimming and J lost 5 bases; unmatched junction nucleotides: 4. CDR3 coding DNA: TGTGCCACCAGTGAGACCGGGACAGGGGACAATGAGCAGTTCTTC. This encodes CATSETGTGDNEQFF.

The chain recombines TRBV5-1 with TRBJ2-3; D remains ambiguous. The CDR3 spans 14 residues. Germline lookup yields CDR1 SGHRS and CDR2 YFSETQ. Trimming stripped 4 bases from V and 2 bases from J, with 11 bases between. CDR3 sequence reads: CASSPVRSTDTQYF. In DNA, the CDR3 is TGCGCCAGCAGCCCCGTGAGATCCACAGATACGCAGTATTTT.

V is TRBV5-1 and J is TRBJ2-1; D is perhaps TRBD2 (5 bases). The CDR3 runs 14 residues. With 0 bases removed from V and 6 bases from J, the gap between germline ends came to 10 bases. Germline CDR1 SGHRS, CDR2 YFSETQ. The CDR3 bases are TGCGCCAGCAGCTTGGCCCCCAGCGGCAATGAGCAGTTCTTC. Amino acids: CASSLAPSGNEQFF.

The V and J genes are TRBV27 and TRBJ1-5; no reliable D call. Trimming stripped 0 bases from V and 0 bases from J, with 6 bases between. CDR1 and CDR2 (germline): MNHEY, SMNVEV (reference sequence). The CDR3 covers 15 residues. The CDR3 reads CASSLSLYSNQPQHF. In DNA, the CDR3 is TGTGCCAGCAGTTTATCCCTCTATAGCAATCAGCCCCAGCATTTT.